Described below is a single TCR beta chain sequence and its context. Its target antigen remains unknown. Base qualities are not recorded, but no much larger clone differs from it by a single base. Set within a cohort of healthcare workers in London, UK, this nested case-control study involved weekly PCR testing of nasopharyngeal swabs along with blood sampling. Healthcare workers were enrolled in the week of the UK lockdown, from 23 to 31 March 2020, and were followed every week for up to roughly 15 weeks. The data belong to a study of early T cells in non-severe SARS-CoV-2 infection (dated by TCRdb to 2020 to 2022). Turning to the overall study: Because TCR sequencing was done on bulk RNA from unsorted whole blood, the alpha and beta chains could not be paired. The investigation overall reported the following: Matching against VDJdb was skewed toward anti-spike CD8 responses, likely underestimated virus-specific expansions, and missed private and CD4 specificities.

Reading from cysteine to phenylalanine, the CDR3 counts 14 amino acids. Only the CDR3 DNA is retained, 42 bases long and in frame from the first base. CDR1 and CDR2, per the germline V gene, are SNHLY and FYNNEI. The V and J ends are trimmed by 3 bases and 0 bases, leaving 5 bases between them. Library creation used 5' RACE. TCRdb lists the instrument as NextSeq 500. The TCR library protocol attached unique molecular identifiers to individual cDNA molecules to correct for sequencing error and PCR bias. TCR alpha and beta chains were both sequenced, and the abundances of alpha and beta sequences in each sample were closely correlated with each other. In the authors' own workflow: Decombinator V4 was used to perform V gene, J gene and CDR3 annotation of TCR sequences. TCRs were defined as expanded if a significant change between any two time points was detected under a Poisson model with p below 0.0001. TCR abundances were normalised to the total number of TCRs sequenced in each sample and reported as counts per million. TRAV1-2 paired with TRAJ12, TRAJ20 or TRAJ33 defined MAIT TCRs, while TRAV10 paired with TRAJ18 defined iNKT TCRs. VDJdb, accessed on 1 November 2021, was searched for TCRs annotated for CMV, EBV and SARS-CoV-2, and TCRs annotated for more than one antigen were excluded. The public sequencing data were trimmed at Q25 with fastp and processed into clonotypes with MiXCR by TCRdb, which kept only in-frame beta chains. Every entry covers one CDR3 protein and lists the most common genes and DNA from its rows. The authors' filters were not applied to this entry. This sample has around 66,000 distinct CDR3 sequences in its table, and around 14% of those were observed once. Over 6.5% of the sample goes to the ten largest clones.

The rearranged chain carries TRBV2 and TRBJ1-4; no D gene can be assigned with confidence. The origin of this receptor is an adult who was a healthcare worker with PCR-confirmed SARS-CoV-2 infection or an uninfected control (not recorded which). The sequencing sample was made of whole blood. CDR3 protein: CASSDSATNEKLFF. The sequenced DNA is TGTGCCAGCAGTGATTCTGCAACTAATGAAAAACTGTTTTTT.